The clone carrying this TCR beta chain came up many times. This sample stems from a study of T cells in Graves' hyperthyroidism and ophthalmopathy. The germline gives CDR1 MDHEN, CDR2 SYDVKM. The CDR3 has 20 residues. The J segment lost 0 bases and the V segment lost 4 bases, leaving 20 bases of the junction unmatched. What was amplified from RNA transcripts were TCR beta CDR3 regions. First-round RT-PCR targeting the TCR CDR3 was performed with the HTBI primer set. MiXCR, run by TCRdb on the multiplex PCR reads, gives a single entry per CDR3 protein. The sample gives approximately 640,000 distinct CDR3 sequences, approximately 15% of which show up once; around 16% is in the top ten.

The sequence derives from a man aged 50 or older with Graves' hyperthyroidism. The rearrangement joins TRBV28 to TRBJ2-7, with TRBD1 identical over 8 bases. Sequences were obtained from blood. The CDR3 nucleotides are TGTGCCAGCAGTTCCCCCTTGACAGGGGCCGGGGCAAAAAGCTCCTACGAGCAGTACTTC. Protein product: CASSSPLTGAGAKSSYEQYF. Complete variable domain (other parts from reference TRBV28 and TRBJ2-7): DVKVTQSSRYLVKRTGEKVFLECVQDMDHENMFWYRQDPGLGLRLIYFSYDVKMKEKGDIPEGYSVSREKKERFSLILESASTNQTSMYLCASSSPLTGAGAKSSYEQYFGPGTRLTVT.